Sequencing of this TCR beta chain was carried out in a study of T cell therapy after organ transplantation. Time point here: 20-29 weeks after completion of therapy. Regarding this clone: What it binds is unknown. Other DNA sequences in this specimen translate into the identical CDR3.

Repertoires were generated with immunoSEQ multiplex PCR, while TCRdb's copy carries only in-frame clones and drops some. The data show around 19,000 clones, around 83% seen once. The study's findings and limits: Confounding by concurrent antirejection or antiviral medications was not assessed. Pretherapy CD8 clonality inversely correlated with its fold change after therapy.

Here the sequenced sample was CD8+ T cells from blood, taken after autologous CMV-specific T cell therapy. This TCR came from a human patient who had received a solid organ transplant and had CMV disease. Some of the T cells may derive from the graft donor.

The CDR3 bases are TGTGCCAGCAGTTACGGGACAGATCACTACGAGCAGTACTTC. Translating gives CASSYGTDHYEQYF. The rearrangement uses TRBV6-5 and TRBJ2-7; the match to TRBD1 covers 7 bases. J lost 3 bases, V lost 2 bases, and 4 bases had no gene match. CDR3 size: 14 residues. Germline CDR1 and CDR2: MNHEY and SVGAGI.